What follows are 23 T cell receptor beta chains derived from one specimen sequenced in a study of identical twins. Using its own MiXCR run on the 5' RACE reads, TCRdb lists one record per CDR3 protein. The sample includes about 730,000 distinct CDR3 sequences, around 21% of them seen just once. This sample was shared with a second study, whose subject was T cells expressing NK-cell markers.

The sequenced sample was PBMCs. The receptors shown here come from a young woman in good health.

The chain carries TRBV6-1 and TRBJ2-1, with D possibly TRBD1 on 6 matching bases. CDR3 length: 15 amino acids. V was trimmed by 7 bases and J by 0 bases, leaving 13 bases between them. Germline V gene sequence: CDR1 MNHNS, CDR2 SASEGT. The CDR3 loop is CASTWDTSSYNEQFF. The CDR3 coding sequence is TGTGCCAGCACCTGGGACACCAGCTCCTACAATGAGCAGTTCTTC.

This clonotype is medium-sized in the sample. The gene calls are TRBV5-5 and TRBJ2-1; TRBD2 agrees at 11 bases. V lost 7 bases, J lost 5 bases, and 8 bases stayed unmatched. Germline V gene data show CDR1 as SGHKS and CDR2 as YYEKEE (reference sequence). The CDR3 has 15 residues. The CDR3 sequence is CASRPLAGDNNEQFF. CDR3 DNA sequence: TGTGCCAGCCGCCCACTAGCGGGGGACAACAATGAGCAGTTCTTC.

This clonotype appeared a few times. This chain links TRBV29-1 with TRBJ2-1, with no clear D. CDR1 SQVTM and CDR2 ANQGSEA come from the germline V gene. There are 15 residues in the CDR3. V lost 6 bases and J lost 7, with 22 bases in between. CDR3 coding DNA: TGCAGCGTAGAAACCCAGGCCGCCTTCGAGAATGAGCAGTTCTTC. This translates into CSVETQAAFENEQFF.

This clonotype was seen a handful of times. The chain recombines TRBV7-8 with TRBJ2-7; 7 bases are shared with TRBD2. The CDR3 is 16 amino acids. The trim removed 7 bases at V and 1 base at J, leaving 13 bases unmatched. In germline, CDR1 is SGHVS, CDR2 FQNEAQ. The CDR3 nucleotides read TGTGCCAGCACCGAGACGGGCGGGAGTGGTTCCTACGAGCAGTACTTC. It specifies CASTETGGSGSYEQYF.

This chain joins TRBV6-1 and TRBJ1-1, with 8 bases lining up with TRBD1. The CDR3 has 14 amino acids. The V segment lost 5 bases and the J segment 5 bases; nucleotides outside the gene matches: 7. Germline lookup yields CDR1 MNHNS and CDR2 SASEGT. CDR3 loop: CASSKTGVGTEAFF. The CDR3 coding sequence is TGTGCCAGCAGTAAGACAGGGGTCGGTACTGAAGCTTTCTTT.

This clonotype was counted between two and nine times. The CDR3 loop reads CASSGGRNQPQHF. CDR3 sequence (DNA): TGTGCCAGCAGTGGGGGTAGGAATCAGCCCCAGCATTTT. This rearrangement joins TRBV12-3 or TRBV12-4 to TRBJ1-5, with D tentatively TRBD1 (5 bases). The V gene lost 5 bases and the J gene lost 4 bases, with 9 bases spanning the gap. The CDR3 is 13 residues long.

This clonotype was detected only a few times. CDR3 nucleotides: TGTGCCAGCAGTTGGGGACGGTCCTTACGGGGCTACGAGCAGTACTTC. Protein sequence: CASSWGRSLRGYEQYF. J is TRBJ2-7 and V is TRBV12-3 or TRBV12-4; the D gene could be TRBD1 or TRBD2 (5 bases each). V was shortened by 4 bases and J by 3 bases, with 19 bases between the two germline ends. The CDR3 sequence is 16 residues long.

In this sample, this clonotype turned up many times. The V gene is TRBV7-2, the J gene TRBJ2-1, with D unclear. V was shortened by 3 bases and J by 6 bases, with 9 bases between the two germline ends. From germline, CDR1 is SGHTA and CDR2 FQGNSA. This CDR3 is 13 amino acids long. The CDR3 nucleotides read TGTGCCAGCAGCTTTGGGGTAGGCAATGAGCAGTTCTTC. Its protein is CASSFGVGNEQFF.

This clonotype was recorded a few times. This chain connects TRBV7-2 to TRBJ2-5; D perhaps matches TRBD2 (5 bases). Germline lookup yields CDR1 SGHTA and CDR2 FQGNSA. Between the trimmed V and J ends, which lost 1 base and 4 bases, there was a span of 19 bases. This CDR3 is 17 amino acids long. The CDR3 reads CASSLGALPGAGETQYF. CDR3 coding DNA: TGTGCCAGCAGCTTAGGAGCACTTCCTGGTGCGGGAGAGACCCAGTACTTC.

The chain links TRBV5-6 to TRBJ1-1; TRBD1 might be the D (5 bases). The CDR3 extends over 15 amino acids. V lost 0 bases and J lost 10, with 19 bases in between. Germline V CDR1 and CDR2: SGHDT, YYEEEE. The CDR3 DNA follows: TGTGCCAGCAGCTTGGGACCTGTGACGCCGGGGGGAGCTTTCTTT. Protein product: CASSLGPVTPGGAFF.

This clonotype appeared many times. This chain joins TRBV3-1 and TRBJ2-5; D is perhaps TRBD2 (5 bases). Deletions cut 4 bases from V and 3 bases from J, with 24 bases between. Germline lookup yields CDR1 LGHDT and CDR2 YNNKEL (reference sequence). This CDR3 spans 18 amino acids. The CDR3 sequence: CASSPRSETRFEEETQYF. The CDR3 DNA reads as TGTGCCAGCAGCCCGCGTAGCGAGACACGCTTCGAGGAAGAGACCCAGTACTTC.

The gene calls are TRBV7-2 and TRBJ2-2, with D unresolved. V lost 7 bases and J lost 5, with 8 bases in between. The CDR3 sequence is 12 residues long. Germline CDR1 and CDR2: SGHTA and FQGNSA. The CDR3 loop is CASNFETGELFF. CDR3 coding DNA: TGTGCCAGCAATTTTGAGACCGGGGAGCTGTTTTTT.

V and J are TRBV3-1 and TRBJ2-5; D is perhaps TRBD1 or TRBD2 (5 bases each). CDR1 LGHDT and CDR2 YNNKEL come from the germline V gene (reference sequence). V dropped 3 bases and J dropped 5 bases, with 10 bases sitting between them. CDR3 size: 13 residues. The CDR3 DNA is TGTGCCAGCAGCCACCCGGGACGGGAGACCCAGTACTTC. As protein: CASSHPGRETQYF.

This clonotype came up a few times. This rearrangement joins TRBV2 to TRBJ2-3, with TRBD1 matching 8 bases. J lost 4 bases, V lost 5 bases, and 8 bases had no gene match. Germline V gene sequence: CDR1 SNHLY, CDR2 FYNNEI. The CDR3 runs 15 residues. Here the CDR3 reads CASSTGTGSADTQYF. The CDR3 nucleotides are TGTGCCAGCAGTACCGGGACAGGAAGCGCAGATACGCAGTATTTT.

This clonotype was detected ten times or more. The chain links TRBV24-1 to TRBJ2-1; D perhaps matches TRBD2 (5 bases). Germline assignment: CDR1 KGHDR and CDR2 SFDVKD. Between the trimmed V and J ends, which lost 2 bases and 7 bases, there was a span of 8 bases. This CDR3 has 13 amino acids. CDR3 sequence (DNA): TGTGCCACCAGTGATTCTAGCTATAATGAGCAGTTCTTC. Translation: CATSDSSYNEQFF.

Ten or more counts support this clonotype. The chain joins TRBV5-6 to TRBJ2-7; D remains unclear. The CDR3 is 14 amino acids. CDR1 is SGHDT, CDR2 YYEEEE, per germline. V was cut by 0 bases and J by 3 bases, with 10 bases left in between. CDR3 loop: CASSLGPQLYEQYF. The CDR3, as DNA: TGTGCCAGCAGCTTGGGACCGCAACTCTACGAGCAGTACTTC.

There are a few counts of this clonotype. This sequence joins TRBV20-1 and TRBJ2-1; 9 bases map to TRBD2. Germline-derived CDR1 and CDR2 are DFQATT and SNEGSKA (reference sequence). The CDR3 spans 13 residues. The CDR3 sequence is CNPLRGGARGQFF. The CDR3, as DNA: TGCAACCCGCTACGCGGGGGGGCCCGGGGGCAGTTCTTC.

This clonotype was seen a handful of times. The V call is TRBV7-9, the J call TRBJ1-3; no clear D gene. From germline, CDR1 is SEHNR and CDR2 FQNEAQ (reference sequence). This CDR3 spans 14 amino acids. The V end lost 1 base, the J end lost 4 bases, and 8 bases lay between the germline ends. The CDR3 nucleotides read TGTGCCAGCAGCTTAGAGGCATCCGGAAACACCATATATTTT. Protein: CASSLEASGNTIYF.

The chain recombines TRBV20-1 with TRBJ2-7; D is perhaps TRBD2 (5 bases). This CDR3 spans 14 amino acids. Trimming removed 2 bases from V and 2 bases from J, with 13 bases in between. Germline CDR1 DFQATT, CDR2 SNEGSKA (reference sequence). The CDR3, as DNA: TGCAGTGCTAGAACCTCTAGCCGAACCTACGAGCAGTACTTC. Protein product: CSARTSSRTYEQYF.

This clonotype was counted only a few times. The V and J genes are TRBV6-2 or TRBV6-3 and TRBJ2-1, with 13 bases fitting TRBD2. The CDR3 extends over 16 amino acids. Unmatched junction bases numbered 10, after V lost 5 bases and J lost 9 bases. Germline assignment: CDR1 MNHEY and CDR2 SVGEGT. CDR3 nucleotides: TGTGCCAGCAGTAAAACCGGGACTAGCGGGGCCGGTGAGCAGTTCTTC. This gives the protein CASSKTGTSGAGEQFF.

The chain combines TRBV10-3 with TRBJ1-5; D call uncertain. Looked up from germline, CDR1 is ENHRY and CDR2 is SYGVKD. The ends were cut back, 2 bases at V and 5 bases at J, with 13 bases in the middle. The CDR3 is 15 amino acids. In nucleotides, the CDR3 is TGTGCCATCAGTGAGCGGGAGGACCCTTATCAGCCCCAGCATTTT. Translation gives CAISEREDPYQPQHF.

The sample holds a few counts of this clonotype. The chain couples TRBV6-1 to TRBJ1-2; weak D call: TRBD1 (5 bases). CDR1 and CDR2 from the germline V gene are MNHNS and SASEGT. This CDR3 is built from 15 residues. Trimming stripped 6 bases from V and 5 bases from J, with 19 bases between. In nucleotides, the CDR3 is TGTGCCAGCAGCTCCCTCCAGGGTCGAGCATATGGCTACACCTTC. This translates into CASSSLQGRAYGYTF.

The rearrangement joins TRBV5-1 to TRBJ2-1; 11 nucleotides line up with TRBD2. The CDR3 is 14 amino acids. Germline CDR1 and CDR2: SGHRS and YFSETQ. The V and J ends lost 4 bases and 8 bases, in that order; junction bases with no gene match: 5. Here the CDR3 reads CASSIGTSGHEQFF. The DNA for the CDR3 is TGCGCCAGCAGCATCGGGACTAGCGGTCATGAGCAGTTCTTC.